This is a list of T cell receptor beta chains from one sample in a study of T cells in Graves' hyperthyroidism and ophthalmopathy. Using its own MiXCR run on the multiplex PCR reads, TCRdb lists one record per CDR3 protein. The sample yields about 620,000 distinct CDR3 sequences, around 15% seen once. Sequenced sample: blood. The receptors come from a woman aged 25 to 45 with Graves' hyperthyroidism. Each CDR3 is given without its conserved first and last residue.

j_call v_call cdr3_aa
TRBJ2-1 TRBV6-1 ASRASGTVNNEQF
TRBJ1-1 TRBV28 ASSLEAGPGTEAF
TRBJ2-3 TRBV6-1 ASKQDRGLTDTQY
TRBJ1-4 TRBV7-9 ASSPPDRGYGNEKLF
TRBJ2-7 TRBV6-2/TRBV6-3 ASSPQGFSYEQY
TRBJ2-7 TRBV28 ASSMAGTGGIEQY
TRBJ1-2 TRBV7-9 ASSTGTGNRDT
TRBJ2-1 TRBV29-1 SVSTDYNEQF
TRBJ1-1 TRBV5-1 ASSRAGVTEAF
TRBJ1-4 TRBV28 ASSLQSGEKLF
TRBJ1-4 TRBV7-2 ASSFRQGGHEKLF
TRBJ2-3 TRBV20-1 SAPRTDTDTQY